This T cell receptor (beta chain) was retrieved from a study of tumor-infiltrating lymphocytes in primary liver carcinoma. Study conclusions and caveats: Compared with blood, tumor repertoires held significantly more in their top 250 clones.

TCR beta cDNA was made from approximately 500 ng total RNA with a constant-region primer. ARM-PCR was slightly modified, and three nested multiplex PCR rounds with it gave rise to the TCR beta libraries. For approximately 11 cycles apiece, the opening two PCR rounds ran with TRBV1-TRBV30 forward primers and a C-beta reverse primer. TCRdb re-called the multiplex PCR reads with MiXCR, one entry per CDR3 protein. The sample lists about 120,000 distinct CDR3 sequences, around 65% seen once, with 8% to 9% in the top ten. This clonotype is medium-sized in the sample. Its antigen is undetermined. It was from about 19-30 mg of unsorted bulk tissue that RNA and DNA were co-extracted. Trimming removed 1 base from V and 2 bases from J; junction bases left unmatched: 9. Germline CDR1 reads SGHAT; CDR2 reads FQNNGV. The CDR3 has 17 amino acids.

The sequence derives from an older woman with primary liver carcinoma and hepatitis B virus infection. Sequenced: tumor-adjacent normal liver tissue. The chain is built from TRBV11-2 and TRBJ2-3; 7 nucleotides align to TRBD1. CDR3 loop: CASSLGPGGPLTDTQYF. The CDR3 DNA sequence: TGTGCCAGCAGCTTAGGTCCAGGGGGTCCACTCACAGATACGCAGTATTTT.